The 18 T cell receptor beta chains in this list originate from one sample, sequenced in a study of beta chain features in type 1 diabetes. Sequencing targeted expressed TCRB transcripts, as all isolated RNA had been reverse transcribed. Here immunoSEQ multiplex PCR was the method, and the copy in TCRdb shows in-frame clones only, minus some. The table lists 500,000 to 850,000 clones, over 13% of them singletons, with 0.03% to 0.04% in the top ten. Regarding the study as a whole: All four CD4+ subsets from Type 1 diabetes patients carried moderately but significantly shorter TCRB CDR3s.

The antigens of these receptors remain unknown. Sequencing was performed on naive CD4+ T cells from blood. Receptor source: a man younger than 35 with type 1 diabetes.

This chain connects TRBV14 to TRBJ2-5; D is perhaps TRBD1 or TRBD2 (6 bases each). Germline CDR1 is SGHDN and CDR2 is FVKESK. The CDR3 is 16 residues long. V was clipped by 1 base and J by 4 bases, with 16 bases between them. The CDR3 sequence: CASSQVGGFGGETQYF. The CDR3 coding sequence is TGTGCCAGCAGCCAAGTTGGGGGCTTCGGGGGAGAGACCCAGTACTTC.

This clone was seen a few times. The rearrangement links TRBV27 to TRBJ2-3; TRBD2 matches at 8 bases. V was pared by 6 bases and J by 5 bases, with 7 bases of the junction left unmatched. The CDR3 contains 14 residues. From germline, CDR1 is MNHEY and CDR2 SMNVEV (reference sequence). The CDR3 sequence is CASSHRAGGDTQYF. CDR3 bases: TGTGCCAGCAGCCATAGGGCGGGGGGAGATACGCAGTATTTT.

As to this clone: The sample contains more than one DNA sequence encoding this CDR3. The J gene is TRBJ2-5, the V gene TRBV7-2; D might be TRBD1 (5 bases). From germline, CDR1 is SGHTA and CDR2 FQGNSA. CDR3 size: 14 residues. The germline V and J ends were trimmed by 5 bases and 1 base, with 11 bases remaining between them. CDR3 residues: CASSPRDSQETQYF. Written as DNA, the CDR3 is TGTGCCAGCAGCCCACGTGACAGCCAAGAGACCCAGTACTTC.

J is TRBJ1-2 and V is TRBV30; D is perhaps TRBD1 (6 bases). V lost 2 bases and J lost 8, with 18 bases in between. Germline V gene data show CDR1 as GTSNPN and CDR2 as SVGIG (reference sequence). CDR3 length: 14 amino acids. The CDR3 region is CAWSYGGGRDGYTF. CDR3 DNA sequence: TGTGCCTGGAGTTACGGCGGGGGGCGCGACGGCTACACCTTC.

The chain joins TRBV7-9 to TRBJ1-2; D gene ambiguous. Germline V gives CDR1 SEHNR, CDR2 FQNEAQ (reference sequence). This CDR3 region has 13 residues. Trimming removed 3 bases at V and 6 bases at J, with 11 bases between. The CDR3 region is CASSFYLRDGYTF. In DNA form, the CDR3 reads TGTGCCAGCAGCTTTTACCTTAGGGATGGCTACACCTTC. Supplemented by reference TRBV7-9 and TRBJ1-2, the full variable domain reads DTGVSQNPRHKITKRGQNVTFRCDPISEHNRLYWYRQTLGQGPEFLTYFQNEAQLEKSRLLSDRFSAERPKGSFSTLEIQRTEQGDSAMYLCASSFYLRDGYTFGSGTRLTVV.

The chain combines TRBV28 with TRBJ1-4; D might be TRBD1 (5 bases). Trimming pared 7 bases from V and 10 bases from J, leaving 13 bases between. Germline loops: CDR1 MDHEN, CDR2 SYDVKM. The CDR3 is 12 amino acids. This chain's CDR3 is CASTPPGGKLFF. In DNA, the CDR3 is TGTGCCAGCACCCCCCCGGGGGGAAAACTGTTTTTT.

This clone was counted only a few times. The chain couples TRBV19 to TRBJ1-5; D ambiguous. The germline V gene has CDR1 LNHDA and CDR2 SQIVND (reference sequence). The CDR3 is made up of 13 amino acids. The V gene lost 6 bases and the J gene lost 7 bases, with 13 bases spanning the gap. The CDR3 loop is CASSPGGKQPQHF. The CDR3 coding sequence is TGTGCCAGTAGCCCGGGTGGGAAGCAGCCCCAGCATTTT.

This clone was seen a few times. In nucleotides, the CDR3 is TGTGCCAGCAGCGTATCAGCGGTCCAAGAGACCCAGTACTTC. This gives the protein CASSVSAVQETQYF. The J gene is TRBJ2-5, the V gene TRBV9; tentative D call: TRBD2 (5 bases). CDR3 length: 14 amino acids. Germline lookup yields CDR1 SGDLS and CDR2 YYNGEE. V lost 1 base and J lost 1, with 8 bases in between.

In regard to this clone: Other DNA sequences within the sample encode an identical CDR3. The chain has TRBV5-1 and TRBJ2-7; 8 bases line up with TRBD1. Per germline, CDR1 SGHRS and CDR2 YFSETQ. CDR3 length: 14 residues. V was pared by 4 bases and J by 0 bases, with 3 bases of the junction left unmatched. The CDR3 spells CASSLGQGSYEQYF. CDR3 bases: TGCGCCAGCAGCCTTGGACAGGGCTCCTACGAGCAGTACTTC.

The rearrangement uses TRBV14 and TRBJ1-1; no reliable D call. The V end was cut by 2 bases, the J end by 3 bases, with 10 bases between. This CDR3 has 14 amino acids. CDR1 is SGHDN and CDR2 is FVKESK in the germline V gene. The CDR3 DNA reads as TGTGCCAGCAGCCAATACTCCGGTTACACTGAAGCTTTCTTT. It encodes CASSQYSGYTEAFF.

The chain combines TRBV28 with TRBJ1-2, with D unresolved. The germline V gene has CDR1 MDHEN and CDR2 SYDVKM. There are 13 residues in the CDR3. V was shortened by 3 bases and J by 4 bases, with 9 bases between the two germline ends. In DNA, the CDR3 is TGTGCCAGCAGTTTGGGGTGGGTCTATGGCTACACCTTC. Translating it yields CASSLGWVYGYTF.

This clone has only a few counts. The J gene is TRBJ1-1, the V gene TRBV29-1, with D maybe TRBD1 (5 bases). The germline V gene has CDR1 SQVTM and CDR2 ANQGSEA. The CDR3 is 13 amino acids. The V gene lost 6 bases and the J gene lost 4 bases, with 15 bases spanning the gap. CDR3: CSVAGTLFTEAFF. CDR3 nucleotides: TGCAGCGTGGCCGGGACTTTGTTCACTGAAGCTTTCTTT.

This clone was counted only a few times. V and J are TRBV30 and TRBJ2-7; D ambiguous. V lost 1 base and J lost 2, with 6 bases in between. The CDR3 runs to 12 residues. Per germline, CDR1 GTSNPN and CDR2 SVGIG (reference sequence). As DNA, the CDR3 is TGTGCCTGGAGTGGGATACCCTACGAGCAGTACTTC. Its translation is CAWSGIPYEQYF.

The chain has TRBV27 and TRBJ2-7; 7 nucleotides line up with TRBD2. The CDR3 has 15 residues. Germline-derived CDR1 and CDR2 are MNHEY and SMNVEV (reference sequence). Trimming removed 8 bases from V and 0 bases from J; junction bases left unmatched: 10. As DNA, the CDR3 is TGTGCCAGCCGGACCTGGGGGAGGGACTCCTACGAGCAGTACTTC. This encodes CASRTWGRDSYEQYF.

This chain uses TRBV6-5 with TRBJ2-1; 10 bases align to TRBD2. Germline CDR1 MNHEY, CDR2 SVGAGI. The CDR3 runs 16 residues. The V gene end was trimmed by 4 bases and the J gene end by 5 bases; junction bases not matched to a gene: 8. CDR3 loop: CASSSTLAGENNEQFF. For the CDR3, the DNA is TGTGCCAGCAGTTCCACCCTAGCGGGGGAAAACAATGAGCAGTTCTTC.

Notes on this clone: Other DNA sequences from this sample encode an identical CDR3 as well. The chain combines TRBV14 with TRBJ2-7; D is possibly TRBD2 (6 bases). V dropped 2 bases and J dropped 3 bases, with 8 bases sitting between them. This CDR3 spans 13 amino acids. Per the germline V gene, CDR1 is SGHDN and CDR2 is FVKESK. The CDR3 region is CASSQSGSYEQYF. The CDR3 region has the DNA TGTGCCAGCAGCCAATCCGGGAGCTACGAGCAGTACTTC.

This clone was observed a few times. CDR3 loop: CASSWGTGGNSPLHF. The CDR3 DNA follows: TGTGCCAGCAGCTGGGGTACAGGGGGGAATTCACCCCTCCACTTT. The V call is TRBV13, the J call TRBJ1-6; 8 bases agree with TRBD1. V lost 4 bases, J lost 7 bases, and 6 bases stayed unmatched. The CDR3 runs to 15 residues. Germline V gives CDR1 PRHDT, CDR2 FYEKMQ (reference sequence).

This clone was seen a handful of times. The V call is TRBV5-1, the J call TRBJ2-6, with a weak D call TRBD1 (6 bases). Germline V CDR1 and CDR2: SGHRS, YFSETQ. The CDR3 has 15 amino acids. Trimming stripped 4 bases from V and 3 bases from J, with 11 bases between. CDR3 in DNA: TGCGCCAGCAGCGAGCAGGGGAGTGGGGCCAACGTCCTGACTTTC. Amino acids: CASSEQGSGANVLTF.